This is a list of T cell receptor beta chains from one sample in a study of T cells in Graves' hyperthyroidism and ophthalmopathy. Using its own MiXCR run on the multiplex PCR reads, TCRdb lists one record per CDR3 protein. The table records about 510,000 distinct CDR3 sequences, less than 15% of them present only once. Sequenced sample: blood. These receptor sequences come from a woman in her thirties or forties with Graves' hyperthyroidism. Each CDR3 is given with its conserved first and last residue. D genes are given only for firm matches. Only part of the rows carry a size: once, few, many, or a class if the clone is expanded.

D gene | J gene | V gene | clone size | CDR3 DNA | CDR3 protein
TRBD1 | TRBJ1-4 | TRBV28 | many | TGTGCCAGCAGTTTAAACAGGGGGTATGAAAAACTGTTTTTT | CASSLNRGYEKLFF
TRBD2 | TRBJ2-3 | TRBV20-1 | NA | TGCAGTGTCCCGGGACTACGCACAGATACGCAGTATTTT | CSVPGLRTDTQYF
TRBD1 | TRBJ1-1 | TRBV3-1 | many | TGTGCCAGCAGGCAAGACAGGGGGATATACACTGAAGCTTTCTTT | CASRQDRGIYTEAFF
TRBD2 | TRBJ2-7 | TRBV20-1 | many | TGCAGTGCTAGAGGAGGCACTAGCGGGAGGTACGAGCAGTACTTC | CSARGGTSGRYEQYF
TRBD1 | TRBJ1-2 | TRBV3-1 | many | TGTGCCAGCAGCCCACTCCCGGGACAGGGATCCTATGGCTACACCTTC | CASSPLPGQGSYGYTF
NA | TRBJ1-1 | TRBV3-1 | many | TGTGCCAGCAGCCAAGGGTGGCAGGGGATTGAAGCTTTCTTT | CASSQGWQGIEAFF
TRBD1 | TRBJ1-5 | TRBV20-1 | few | TGCAGTGCTACGACAGGGGGCGCGACTAGCAATCAGCCCCAGCATTTT | CSATTGGATSNQPQHF
NA | TRBJ2-7 | TRBV6-5 | few | TGTGCCAGCAGTTACTCACAGCGCCACTCCTACGAGCAGTACTTC | CASSYSQRHSYEQYF
NA | TRBJ1-5 | TRBV20-1 | few | TGCAGTGCTAGAGGGGGTCGCCAGGACAATCAGCCCCAGCATTTT | CSARGGRQDNQPQHF
TRBD2 | TRBJ2-5 | TRBV20-1 | many | TGCAGTGCTAGCGGGAGGGCCCCCTACCAAGAGACCCAGTACTTC | CSASGRAPYQETQYF
NA | TRBJ2-3 | TRBV25-1 | NA | TGTGCCAGCAGTGTCGAGGCAGATCGGTATTTT | CASSVEADRYF
TRBD1 | TRBJ2-3 | TRBV12-5 | few | TGTGCTAGTGGTTTGGACCTCCCACAGGGGCTGGGCACAGATACGCAGTATTTT | CASGLDLPQGLGTDTQYF
NA | TRBJ2-1 | TRBV14 | few | TGTGCCAGCAGCCAAGATTTATCACTTAATGAGCAGTTCTTC | CASSQDLSLNEQFF
TRBD1 | TRBJ2-1 | TRBV28 | once | TGTGCCAGCAGTTCCTGGACAGGGGGCGCCTACAATGAGCAGTTCTTC | CASSSWTGGAYNEQFF
NA | TRBJ1-5 | TRBV12-5 | many | TGTGCTAGTGCCCCGGACAGATATAGCAATCAGCCCCAGCATTTT | CASAPDRYSNQPQHF
NA | TRBJ2-3 | TRBV7-2 | many | TGTGCCAGCAGCTCCGGGAGCTCAGATACGCAGTATTTT | CASSSGSSDTQYF
NA | TRBJ2-7 | TRBV9 | NA | TGTGCCAGCAGCGTAGACGGGTCCATCGAGCAGTACTTC | CASSVDGSIEQYF
NA | TRBJ2-7 | TRBV28 | many | TGTGCCAGCAGTTCGGTGGGACTCCGGAGCTCCTACGAGCAGTACTTC | CASSSVGLRSSYEQYF
NA | TRBJ2-5 | TRBV5-4 | few | TGTGCCAGCAGCTATGAAGAGACCCAGTACTTC | CASSYEETQYF
NA | TRBJ2-1 | TRBV5-1 | many | TGCGCCAGCAGCCCCGGGACAAATGAGCAGTTCTTC | CASSPGTNEQFF
NA | TRBJ2-3 | TRBV2 | many | TGTGCCAGCAGTGTAAGTTTCACAGATACGCAGTATTTT | CASSVSFTDTQYF
NA | TRBJ1-2 | TRBV20-1 | many | TGCAGTGCCCCAACGAATAACTATGGCTACACCTTC | CSAPTNNYGYTF
TRBD1 | TRBJ2-3 | TRBV6-2/TRBV6-3 | NA | TGTGCCTCCTCCTCCGGGGGACAGGGTCGCACAGATACGCAGTATTTT | CASSSGGQGRTDTQYF
TRBD1 | TRBJ1-2 | TRBV6-1 | few | TGTGCCAGCAGTGTTATGGAGACAGGGGAAAACGTTAATGGCTATGGCTACACCTTC | CASSVMETGENVNGYGYTF
TRBD1 | TRBJ2-1 | TRBV6-2/TRBV6-3 | few | TGTGCCAGCAGTGGGACAGGGAGAAGGGAGAATGAGCAGTTCTTC | CASSGTGRRENEQFF
NA | TRBJ1-2 | TRBV10-1 | NA | TGCGCCAGCAGTGAGTCGCCCAGCTATGGCTACACCTTC | CASSESPSYGYTF
NA | TRBJ1-5 | TRBV5-1 | NA | TGCGCCAGCAGCTTGGACAGAAATAGCAATCAGCCCCAGCATTTT | CASSLDRNSNQPQHF
TRBD1 | TRBJ2-3 | TRBV30 | many | TGTGCCTGGAGTGGGACAGGGGTCCCCACAGATACGCAGTATTTT | CAWSGTGVPTDTQYF
NA | TRBJ2-7 | TRBV5-1 | many | TGCGCCAGCAGCCCACAGGGTTACTACGAGCAGTACTTC | CASSPQGYYEQYF
NA | TRBJ2-1 | TRBV9 | NA | TGTGCCAGCAGCGTAGGGCCGGGACCGTACAATGAGCAGTTCTTC | CASSVGPGPYNEQFF
TRBD2 | TRBJ2-2 | TRBV10-3 | few | TGTGCCATCAGTGAGTCAGATTGGCGGGAGGTCACCGGGGAGCTGTTTTTT | CAISESDWREVTGELFF
NA | TRBJ1-1 | TRBV19 | NA | TGTGCCAGTAGGAGACTCACGAACACTGAAGCTTTCTTT | CASRRLTNTEAFF
TRBD1 | TRBJ2-1 | TRBV30 | few | TGTGCCTGGAGTGCGGGACAGGGCTATGAGCAGTTCTTC | CAWSAGQGYEQFF
NA | TRBJ2-7 | TRBV5-1 | NA | TGCGCCAGCAGCTTGGCCCAGTCAGGCTACGAGCAGTACTTC | CASSLAQSGYEQYF
NA | TRBJ2-1 | TRBV18 | many | TGTGCCAGCTCAGCGGAGGATTACTACAATGAGCAGTTCTTC | CASSAEDYYNEQFF
TRBD1 | TRBJ1-1 | TRBV12-3/TRBV12-4 | many | TGTGCCAGCAGTCGTCCCGGGACAGGGCAGACTGAAGCTTTCTTT | CASSRPGTGQTEAFF
TRBD2 | TRBJ2-1 | TRBV20-1 | few | TGCAGTGCTAGAGCTAGCGGGAGGCCCAATGAGCAGTTCTTC | CSARASGRPNEQFF
NA | TRBJ2-7 | TRBV4-1 | few | TGCGCCAGCAGCCAAGTGAATCAGGGTAACTACGAGCAGTACTTC | CASSQVNQGNYEQYF
TRBD1 | TRBJ2-7 | TRBV7-9 | NA | TGTGCCAGCAGCTTGGGGGCATCCGGGACAGGGTATGGCGAGCAGTACTTC | CASSLGASGTGYGEQYF
TRBD2 | TRBJ2-7 | TRBV20-1 | few | TGCAGTGCTAGACCTAGCGGGATGAACTACGAGCAGTACTTC | CSARPSGMNYEQYF
TRBD1 | TRBJ2-5 | TRBV5-6 | few | TGTGCCAGCAGGGGGAAGACAGGGGGAGAGACCCAGTACTTC | CASRGKTGGETQYF
NA | TRBJ2-7 | TRBV2 | many | TGTGCCAGCAGCGCAACAGGGTCTGTCTCCTACGAGCAGTACTTC | CASSATGSVSYEQYF
TRBD1 | TRBJ2-5 | TRBV11-3 | many | TGTGCCAGCAGCTTTGGGACAGGGGTTCCGGGGACCCAGTACTTC | CASSFGTGVPGTQYF
NA | TRBJ2-3 | TRBV19 | few | TGTGCCAGTAGTATCCTAGCCTCAGATACGCAGTATTTT | CASSILASDTQYF
TRBD1 | TRBJ1-3 | TRBV28 | NA | TGTGCCAGCAGAACAGGGGGATCTGGAAACACCATATATTTT | CASRTGGSGNTIYF
TRBD2 | TRBJ2-4 | TRBV10-3 | few | TGTGCCATCAGTGAGTCTGCGGGAGGTTACATTCAGTACTTC | CAISESAGGYIQYF
NA | TRBJ2-1 | TRBV6-1 | many | TGTGCCAGCAGTGAAGCCGGCTCGCGGGTTTACAATGAGCAGTTCTTC | CASSEAGSRVYNEQFF
NA | TRBJ2-7 | TRBV28 | many | TGTGCCAGCAGTTTATCCCTGGGTCAGGGAGGCTACGAGCAGTACTTC | CASSLSLGQGGYEQYF
TRBD2 | TRBJ2-3 | TRBV6-1 | NA | TGTGCCAGCAGGTATTCGTCTAGCGGGGGCACAGATACGCAGTATTTT | CASRYSSSGGTDTQYF
NA | TRBJ2-7 | TRBV5-1 | many | TGCGCCAGCAGCTTGGCCCATGAGGGAGCATCCTACGAGCAGTACTTC | CASSLAHEGASYEQYF